This paragraph reports one TCR beta chain. Its antigen is unknown. These data belong to a study of beta chain features in type 1 diabetes. Findings and limits, study-wide: It was not settled here whether HLA type affects TCRB rearrangement. cDNA-based sequencing might over-represent cells highly expressing TCR.

As every portion of the isolated RNA was reverse transcribed, the sequencing read expressed TCRB transcripts. The average read count of naive, central memory and regulatory T cell samples was about 3.57 million. Assay used: immunoSEQ multiplex PCR; TCRdb lists only in-frame clones, some missing. The table lists roughly 300,000 clones, approximately 15% of them singletons. Germline assignment: CDR1 MNHEY and CDR2 SVGAGI. V was pared by 5 bases and J by 0 bases, with 13 bases between. The CDR3 length is 15 residues. One heparinised draw, averaging approximately 120 mL, was taken per donor. Sequencing was carried out using central memory CD4+ T cells from blood. This TCR derives from a man between 25 and 39 years old in good health. The rearrangement links TRBV6-5 to TRBJ1-1, with no clear D. The CDR3 DNA sequence: TGTGCCAGCAGTAGAAGCTCGGGGATGAACACTGAAGCTTTCTTT. Its protein product is CASSRSSGMNTEAFF.